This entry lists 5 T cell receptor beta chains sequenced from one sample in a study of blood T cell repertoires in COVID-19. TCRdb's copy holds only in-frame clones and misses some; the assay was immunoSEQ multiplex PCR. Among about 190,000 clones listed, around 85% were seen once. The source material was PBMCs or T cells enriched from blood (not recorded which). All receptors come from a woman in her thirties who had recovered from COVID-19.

The CDR3 loop is CASSFQGAGGYTF. Here the CDR3 DNA reads TGCGCCAGCAGTTTTCAGGGGGCGGGGGGCTACACCTTC. The gene calls are TRBV10-2 and TRBJ1-2; 8 nucleotides align to TRBD1. The CDR3 has 13 amino acids. Germline-derived CDR1 and CDR2 are WSHSY and SAAADI. The V and J ends lost 5 bases and 8 bases, in that order; junction bases with no gene match: 7.

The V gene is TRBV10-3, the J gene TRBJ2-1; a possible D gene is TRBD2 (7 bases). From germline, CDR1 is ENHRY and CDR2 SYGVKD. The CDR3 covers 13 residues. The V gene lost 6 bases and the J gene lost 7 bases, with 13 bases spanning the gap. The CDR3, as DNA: TGTGCCATCAGCGGGGGGCGTGGGAATGAGCAGTTCTTC. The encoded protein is CAISGGRGNEQFF.

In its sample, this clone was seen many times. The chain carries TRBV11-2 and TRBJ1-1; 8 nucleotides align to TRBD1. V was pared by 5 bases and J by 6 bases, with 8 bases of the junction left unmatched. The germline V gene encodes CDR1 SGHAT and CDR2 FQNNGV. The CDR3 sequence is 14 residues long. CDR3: CASSAQGERAEAFF. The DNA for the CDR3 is TGTGCCAGCAGCGCACAGGGGGAGCGCGCTGAAGCTTTCTTT.

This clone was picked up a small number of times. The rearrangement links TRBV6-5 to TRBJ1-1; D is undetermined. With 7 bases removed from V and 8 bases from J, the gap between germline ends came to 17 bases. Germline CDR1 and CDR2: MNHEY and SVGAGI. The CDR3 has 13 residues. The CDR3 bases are TGTGCCAGCACGGAGGGATTTGAAGGGGAAGCTTTCTTT. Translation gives CASTEGFEGEAFF.

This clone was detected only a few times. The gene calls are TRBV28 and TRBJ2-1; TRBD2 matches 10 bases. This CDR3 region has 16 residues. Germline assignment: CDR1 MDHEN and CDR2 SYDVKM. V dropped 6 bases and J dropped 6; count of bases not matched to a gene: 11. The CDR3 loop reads CASSAILAGAGNEQFF. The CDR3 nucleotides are TGTGCCAGCAGCGCGATCCTAGCGGGAGCTGGCAATGAGCAGTTCTTC.